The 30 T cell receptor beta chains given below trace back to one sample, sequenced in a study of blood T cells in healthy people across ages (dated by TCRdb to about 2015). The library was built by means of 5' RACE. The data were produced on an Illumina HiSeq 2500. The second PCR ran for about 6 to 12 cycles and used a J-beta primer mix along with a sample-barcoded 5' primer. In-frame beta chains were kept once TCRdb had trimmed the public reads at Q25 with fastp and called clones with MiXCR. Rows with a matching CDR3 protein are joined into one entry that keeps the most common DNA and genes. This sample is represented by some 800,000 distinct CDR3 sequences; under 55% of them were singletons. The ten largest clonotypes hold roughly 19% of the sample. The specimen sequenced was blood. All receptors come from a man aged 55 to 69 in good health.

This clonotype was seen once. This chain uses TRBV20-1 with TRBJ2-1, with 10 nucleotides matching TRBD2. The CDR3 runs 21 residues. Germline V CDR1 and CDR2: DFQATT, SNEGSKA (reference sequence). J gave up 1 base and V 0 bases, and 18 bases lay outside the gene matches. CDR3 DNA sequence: TGCAGTGCTAGAGATCTCCCCAGCGGGGGGGTCCTAGAGGAGTCCTACAATGAGCAGTTCTTC. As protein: CSARDLPSGGVLEESYNEQFF.

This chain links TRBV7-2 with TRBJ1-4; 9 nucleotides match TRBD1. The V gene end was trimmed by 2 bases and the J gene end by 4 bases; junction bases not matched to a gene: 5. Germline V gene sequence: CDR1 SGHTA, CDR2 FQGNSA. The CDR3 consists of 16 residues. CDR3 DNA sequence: TGTGCCAGCAGCTTATTCGGGACAGGGAATAATGAAAAACTGTTTTTT. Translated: CASSLFGTGNNEKLFF.

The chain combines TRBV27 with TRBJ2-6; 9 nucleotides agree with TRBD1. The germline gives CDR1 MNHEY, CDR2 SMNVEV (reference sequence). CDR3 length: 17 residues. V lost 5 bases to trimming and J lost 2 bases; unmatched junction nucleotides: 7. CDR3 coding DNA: TGTGCCAGCAGTCCGGGGACAGGGCTTCCTGGGGCCAACGTCCTGACTTTC. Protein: CASSPGTGLPGANVLTF.

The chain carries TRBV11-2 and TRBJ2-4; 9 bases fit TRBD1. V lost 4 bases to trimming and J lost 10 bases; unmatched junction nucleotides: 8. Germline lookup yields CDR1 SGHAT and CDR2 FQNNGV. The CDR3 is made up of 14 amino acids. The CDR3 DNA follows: TGTGCCAGCAGCTCTAACACCGACAGGGGGATTCAGTACTTC. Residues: CASSSNTDRGIQYF.

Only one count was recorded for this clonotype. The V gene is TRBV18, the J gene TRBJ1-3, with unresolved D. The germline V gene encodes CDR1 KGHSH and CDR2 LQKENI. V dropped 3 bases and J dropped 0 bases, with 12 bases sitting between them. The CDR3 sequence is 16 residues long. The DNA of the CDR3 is TGTGCCAGCTCACCGGCCAGACCAAGCTCTGGAAACACCATATATTTT. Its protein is CASSPARPSSGNTIYF.

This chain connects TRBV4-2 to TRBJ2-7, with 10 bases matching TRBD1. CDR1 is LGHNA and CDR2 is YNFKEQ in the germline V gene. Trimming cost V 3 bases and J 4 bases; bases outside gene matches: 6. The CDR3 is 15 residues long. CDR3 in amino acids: CASSHRQGARYEQYF. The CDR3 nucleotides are TGTGCCAGCAGCCACCGACAGGGGGCAAGGTACGAGCAGTACTTC.

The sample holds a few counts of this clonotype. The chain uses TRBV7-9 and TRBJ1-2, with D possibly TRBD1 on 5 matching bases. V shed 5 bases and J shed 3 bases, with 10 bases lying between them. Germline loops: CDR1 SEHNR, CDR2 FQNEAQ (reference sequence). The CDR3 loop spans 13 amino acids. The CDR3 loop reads CASSQVGDYGYTF. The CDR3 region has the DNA TGTGCCAGCAGCCAGGTGGGGGACTATGGCTACACCTTC. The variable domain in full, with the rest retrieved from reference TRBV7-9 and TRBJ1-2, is DTGVSQNPRHKITKRGQNVTFRCDPISEHNRLYWYRQTLGQGPEFLTYFQNEAQLEKSRLLSDRFSAERPKGSFSTLEIQRTEQGDSAMYLCASSQVGDYGYTFGSGTRLTVV.

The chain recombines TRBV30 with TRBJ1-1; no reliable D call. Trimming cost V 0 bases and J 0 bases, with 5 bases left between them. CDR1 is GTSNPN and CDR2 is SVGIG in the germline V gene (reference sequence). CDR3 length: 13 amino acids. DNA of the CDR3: TGTGCCTGGAGTGTTAGTCTGAACACTGAAGCTTTCTTT. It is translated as CAWSVSLNTEAFF. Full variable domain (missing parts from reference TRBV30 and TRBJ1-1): SQTIHQWPATLVQPVGSPLSLECTVEGTSNPNLYWYRQAAGRGLQLLFYSVGIGQISSEVPQNLSASRPQDRQFILSSKKLLLSDSGFYLCAWSVSLNTEAFFGQGTRLTVV.

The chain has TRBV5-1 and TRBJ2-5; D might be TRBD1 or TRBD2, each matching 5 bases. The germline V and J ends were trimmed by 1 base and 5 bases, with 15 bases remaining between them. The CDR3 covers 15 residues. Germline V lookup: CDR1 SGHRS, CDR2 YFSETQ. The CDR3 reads CASSLLSGRGETQYF. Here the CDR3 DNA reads TGCGCCAGCAGCTTGCTGTCGGGGCGCGGGGAGACCCAGTACTTC.

The CDR3 DNA follows: TGTGCCAGCAGTTACTCCCCGGGACTAGCGGGCTACAATGAGCAGTTCTTC. Its translation is CASSYSPGLAGYNEQFF. The V and J genes are TRBV6-2 or TRBV6-3 and TRBJ2-1; 12 bases are a match to TRBD2. The J segment lost 3 bases and the V segment lost 0 bases, leaving 3 bases of the junction unmatched. This CDR3 comprises 17 residues. Germline lookup yields CDR1 MNHEY and CDR2 SVGEGT.

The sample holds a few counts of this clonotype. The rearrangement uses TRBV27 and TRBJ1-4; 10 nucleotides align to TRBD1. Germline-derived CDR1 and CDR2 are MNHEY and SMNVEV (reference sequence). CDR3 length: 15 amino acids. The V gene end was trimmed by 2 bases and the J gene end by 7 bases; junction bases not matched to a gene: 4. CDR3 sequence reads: CASSLVRDRGEKLFF. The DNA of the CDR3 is TGTGCCAGCAGTTTAGTAAGGGACAGGGGTGAAAAACTGTTTTTT.

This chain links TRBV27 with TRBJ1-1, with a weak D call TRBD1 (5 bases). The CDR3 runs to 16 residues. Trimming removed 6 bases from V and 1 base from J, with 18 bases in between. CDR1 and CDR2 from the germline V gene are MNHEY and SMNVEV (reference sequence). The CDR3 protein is CASRLVGVSSNTEAFF. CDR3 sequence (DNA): TGTGCCAGCAGGCTAGTGGGGGTCTCTTCGAACACTGAAGCTTTCTTT.

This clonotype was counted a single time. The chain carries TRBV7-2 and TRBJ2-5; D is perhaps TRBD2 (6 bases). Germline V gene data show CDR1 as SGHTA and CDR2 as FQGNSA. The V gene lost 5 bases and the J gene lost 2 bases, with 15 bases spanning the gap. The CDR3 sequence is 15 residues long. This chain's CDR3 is CASSTLGGGQETQYF. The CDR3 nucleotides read TGTGCCAGCAGCACCCTTGGTGGGGGGCAAGAGACCCAGTACTTC.

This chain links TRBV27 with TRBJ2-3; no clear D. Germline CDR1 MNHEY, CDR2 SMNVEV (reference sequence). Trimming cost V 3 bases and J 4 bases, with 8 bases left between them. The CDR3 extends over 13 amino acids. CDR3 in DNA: TGTGCCAGCAGTTTTAACGCGGCAGATACGCAGTATTTT. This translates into CASSFNAADTQYF.

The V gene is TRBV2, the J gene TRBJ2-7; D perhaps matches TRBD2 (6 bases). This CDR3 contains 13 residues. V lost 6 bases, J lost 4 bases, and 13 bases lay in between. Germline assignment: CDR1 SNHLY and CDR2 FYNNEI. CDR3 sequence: CASSRGEYYEQYF. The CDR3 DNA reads TGTGCCAGCAGCCGCGGGGAATATTACGAGCAGTACTTC.

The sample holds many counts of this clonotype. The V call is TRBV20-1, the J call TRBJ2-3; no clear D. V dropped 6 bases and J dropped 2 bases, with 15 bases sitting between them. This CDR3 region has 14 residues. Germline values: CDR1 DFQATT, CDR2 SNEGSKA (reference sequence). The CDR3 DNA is TGCAGTGCCAAGAGGTGGCAGAACACAGATACGCAGTATTTT. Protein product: CSAKRWQNTDTQYF.

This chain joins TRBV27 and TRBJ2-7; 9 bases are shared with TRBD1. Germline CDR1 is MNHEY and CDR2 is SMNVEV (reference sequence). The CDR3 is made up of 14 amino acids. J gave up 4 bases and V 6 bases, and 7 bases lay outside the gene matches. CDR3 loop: CASRLSQGAYEQYF. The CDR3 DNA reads TGTGCCAGCAGGCTTTCACAGGGGGCTTACGAGCAGTACTTC.

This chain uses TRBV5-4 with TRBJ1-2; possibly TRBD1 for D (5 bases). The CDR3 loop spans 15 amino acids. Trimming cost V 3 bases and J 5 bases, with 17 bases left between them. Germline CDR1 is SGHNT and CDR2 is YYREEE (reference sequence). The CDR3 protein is CASSSGEGYDYGYTF. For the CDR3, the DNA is TGTGCCAGCAGCTCCGGTGAGGGGTACGATTATGGCTACACCTTC.

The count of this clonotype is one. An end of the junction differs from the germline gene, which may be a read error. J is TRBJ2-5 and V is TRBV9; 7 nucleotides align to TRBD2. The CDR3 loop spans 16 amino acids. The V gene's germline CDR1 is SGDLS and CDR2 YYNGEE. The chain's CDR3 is CASSPGAGTSQEAQYF. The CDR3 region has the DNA TGTGCCAGCAGCCCAGGAGCGGGGACCAGCCAAGAGGCCCAGTACTTC. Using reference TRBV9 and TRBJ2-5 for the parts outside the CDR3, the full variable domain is DSGVTQTPKHLITATGQRVTLRCSPRSGDLSVYWYQQSLDQGLQFLIQYYNGEERAKGNILERFSAQQFPDLHSELNLSSLELGDSALYFCASSPGAGTSQEAQYFGPGTRLLVL.

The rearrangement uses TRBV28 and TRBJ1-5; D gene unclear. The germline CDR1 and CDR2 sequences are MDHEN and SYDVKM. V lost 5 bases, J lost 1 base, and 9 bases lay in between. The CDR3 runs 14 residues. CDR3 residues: CASSVAQSNQPQHF. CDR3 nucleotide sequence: TGTGCCAGCAGTGTAGCCCAGAGCAATCAGCCCCAGCATTTT.

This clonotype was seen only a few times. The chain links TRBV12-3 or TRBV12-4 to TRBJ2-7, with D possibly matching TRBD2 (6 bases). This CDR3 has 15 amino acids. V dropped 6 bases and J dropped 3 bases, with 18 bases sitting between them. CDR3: CASRERGGVSYEQYF. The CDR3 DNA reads TGTGCCAGCAGGGAGAGGGGCGGGGTAAGCTACGAGCAGTACTTC.

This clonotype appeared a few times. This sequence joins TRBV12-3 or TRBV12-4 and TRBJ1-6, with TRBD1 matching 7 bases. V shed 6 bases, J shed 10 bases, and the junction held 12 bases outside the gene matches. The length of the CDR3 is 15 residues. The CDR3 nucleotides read TGTGCCAGCAGACCAAGGGGACAGTCGGGATCACCCCTCCACTTT. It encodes CASRPRGQSGSPLHF.

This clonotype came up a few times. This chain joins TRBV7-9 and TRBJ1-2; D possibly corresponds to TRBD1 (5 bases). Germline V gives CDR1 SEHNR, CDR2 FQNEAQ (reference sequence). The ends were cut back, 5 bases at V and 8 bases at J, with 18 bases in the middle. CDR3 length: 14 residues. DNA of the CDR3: TGTGCCAGCAGCCCGTCGGGGGTTTACGGGGGCTACACCTTC. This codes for CASSPSGVYGGYTF.

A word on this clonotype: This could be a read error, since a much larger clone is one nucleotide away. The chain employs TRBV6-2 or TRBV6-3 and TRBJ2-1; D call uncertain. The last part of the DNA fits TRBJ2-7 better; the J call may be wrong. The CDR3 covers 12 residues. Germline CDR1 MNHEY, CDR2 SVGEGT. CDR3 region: CASSYDKGGQYF. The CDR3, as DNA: TGTGCCAGCAGTTACGACAAGGGTGGGCAGTACTTC.

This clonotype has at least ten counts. The CDR3 is CSAKDRPGETQYF. CDR3 nucleotide sequence: TGCAGCGCTAAGGACAGGCCAGGGGAGACCCAGTACTTC. The chain links TRBV29-1 to TRBJ2-5; 7 bases line up with TRBD1. With V trimmed by 7 bases and J by 5 bases, 10 bases remained unmatched. CDR1 is SQVTM, CDR2 ANQGSEA, per germline. The CDR3 length is 13 residues.

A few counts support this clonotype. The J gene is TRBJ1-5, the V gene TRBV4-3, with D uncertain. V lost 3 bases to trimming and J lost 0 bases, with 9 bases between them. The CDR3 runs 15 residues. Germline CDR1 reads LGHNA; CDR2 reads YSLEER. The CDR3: CASSQGKNSNQPQHF. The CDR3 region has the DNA TGCGCCAGCAGCCAGGGAAAGAATAGCAATCAGCCCCAGCATTTT.

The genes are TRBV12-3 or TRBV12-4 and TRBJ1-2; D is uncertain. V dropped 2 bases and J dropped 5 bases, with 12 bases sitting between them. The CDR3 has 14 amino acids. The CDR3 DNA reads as TGTGCCAGCAGTTTAAATGCGGTATATTATGGCTACACCTTC. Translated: CASSLNAVYYGYTF.

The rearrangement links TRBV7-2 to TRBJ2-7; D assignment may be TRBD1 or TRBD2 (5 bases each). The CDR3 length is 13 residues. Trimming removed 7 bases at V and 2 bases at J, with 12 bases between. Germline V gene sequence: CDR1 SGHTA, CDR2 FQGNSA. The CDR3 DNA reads TGTGCCAGCAAACGGGACGTGACCTACGAGCAGTACTTC. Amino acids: CASKRDVTYEQYF.

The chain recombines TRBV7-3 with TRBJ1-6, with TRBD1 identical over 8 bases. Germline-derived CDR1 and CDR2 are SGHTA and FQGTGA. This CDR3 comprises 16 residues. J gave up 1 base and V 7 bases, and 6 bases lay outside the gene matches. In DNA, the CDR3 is TGTGCCAGCATCCGACAGGGGTGGTCCTATAATTCACCCCTCCACTTT. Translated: CASIRQGWSYNSPLHF.

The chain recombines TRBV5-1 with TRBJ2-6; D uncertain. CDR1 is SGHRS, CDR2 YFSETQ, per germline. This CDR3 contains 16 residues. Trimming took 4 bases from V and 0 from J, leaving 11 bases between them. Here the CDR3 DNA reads TGCGCCAGCAGCCCGCCAGAAGTCTCTGGGGCCAACGTCCTGACTTTC. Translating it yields CASSPPEVSGANVLTF. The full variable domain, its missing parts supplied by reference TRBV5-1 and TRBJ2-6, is KAGVTQTPRYLIKTRGQQVTLSCSPISGHRSVSWYQQTPGQGLQFLFEYFSETQRNKGNFPGRFSGRQFSNSRSEMNVSTLELGDSALYLCASSPPEVSGANVLTFGAGSRLTVL.